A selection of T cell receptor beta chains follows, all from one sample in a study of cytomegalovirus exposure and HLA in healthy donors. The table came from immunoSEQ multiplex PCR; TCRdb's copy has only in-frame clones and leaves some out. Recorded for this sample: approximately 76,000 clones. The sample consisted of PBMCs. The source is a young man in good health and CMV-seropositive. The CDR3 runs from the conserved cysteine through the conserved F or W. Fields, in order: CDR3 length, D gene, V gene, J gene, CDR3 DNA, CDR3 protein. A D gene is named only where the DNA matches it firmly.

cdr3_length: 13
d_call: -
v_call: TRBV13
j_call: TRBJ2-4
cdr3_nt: TGTGCCAGCAGGGTAGGGGGGGTAGACATTCAGTACTTC
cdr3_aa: CASRVGGVDIQYF

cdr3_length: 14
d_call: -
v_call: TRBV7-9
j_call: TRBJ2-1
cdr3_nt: TGTGCCAGCAGCTCCCGGGTCTCCGACAATGAGCAGTTCTTC
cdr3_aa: CASSSRVSDNEQFF

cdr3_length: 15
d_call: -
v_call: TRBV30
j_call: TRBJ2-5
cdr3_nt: TGTGCCTGGAAACGGGCAGGGGTGCTCGTAGAGACCCAGTACTTC
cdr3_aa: CAWKRAGVLVETQYF

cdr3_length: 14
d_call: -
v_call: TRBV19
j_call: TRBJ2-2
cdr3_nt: TGTGCAAGTACCCAACGGGCGAACACCGGGGAGCTGTTTTTT
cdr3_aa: CASTQRANTGELFF

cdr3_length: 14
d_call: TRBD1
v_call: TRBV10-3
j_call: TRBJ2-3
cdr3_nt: TGTGCCATCAGTCCGGGACAGGACACAGATACGCAGTATTTT
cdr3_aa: CAISPGQDTDTQYF

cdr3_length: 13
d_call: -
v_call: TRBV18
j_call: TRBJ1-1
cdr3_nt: TGTGCCAGCTCATTAGACAGGAACACTGAAGCTTTCTTT
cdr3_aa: CASSLDRNTEAFF

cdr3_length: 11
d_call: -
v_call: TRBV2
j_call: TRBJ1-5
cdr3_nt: TGTGCCAGCACCCGGGATCAGCCCCAGCATTTT
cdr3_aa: CASTRDQPQHF

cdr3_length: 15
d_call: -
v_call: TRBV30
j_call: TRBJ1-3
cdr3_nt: TGTGCCTGGAGTCAGGGCAGGGTGACTGGAAACACCATATATTTT
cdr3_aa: CAWSQGRVTGNTIYF

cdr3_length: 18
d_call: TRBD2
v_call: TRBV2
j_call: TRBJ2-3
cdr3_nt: TGTGCCAGCAGTGAAAAGTTGATAGCGGGGGATAGCACAGATACGCAGTATTTT
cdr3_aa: CASSEKLIAGDSTDTQYF

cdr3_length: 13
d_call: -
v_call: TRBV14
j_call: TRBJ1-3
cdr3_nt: TGTGCCAGCAGGCGAAACTCTGGAAACACCATATATTTT
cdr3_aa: CASRRNSGNTIYF

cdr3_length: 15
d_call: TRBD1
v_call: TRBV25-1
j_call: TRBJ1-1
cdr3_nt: TGTGCCAGCCAGGGGGTGGGGGTAGGGTATTCTGAAGCTTTCTTT
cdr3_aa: CASQGVGVGYSEAFF

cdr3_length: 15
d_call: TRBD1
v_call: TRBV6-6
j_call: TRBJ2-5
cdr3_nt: TGTGCCAGCAGTCCAACCGGGACAGGGTCGGAGACCCAGTACTTC
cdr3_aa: CASSPTGTGSETQYF

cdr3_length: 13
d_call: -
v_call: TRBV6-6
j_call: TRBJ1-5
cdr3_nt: TGTGCCAGCAGTGGTTCTCAGGGACAGCCCCAGCATTTT
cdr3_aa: CASSGSQGQPQHF

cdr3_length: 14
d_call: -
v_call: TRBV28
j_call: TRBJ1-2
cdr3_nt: TGTGCCAGCAGTGAAGGGGCCGCTAACTATGGCTACACCTTC
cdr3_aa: CASSEGAANYGYTF

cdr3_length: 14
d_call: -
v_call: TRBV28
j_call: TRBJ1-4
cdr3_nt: TGTGCCAGCAGTTTAGGGGGCCATAATGAAAAACTGTTTTTT
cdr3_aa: CASSLGGHNEKLFF

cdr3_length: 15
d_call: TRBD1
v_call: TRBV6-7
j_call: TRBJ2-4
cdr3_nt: TGTGCCAGCAGTTTTCCCGGGACAGACAAAAACATTCAGTACTTC
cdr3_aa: CASSFPGTDKNIQYF

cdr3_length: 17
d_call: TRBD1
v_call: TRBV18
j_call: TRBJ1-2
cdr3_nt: TGTGCCAGCTTACCCACCGGGACAGGTGTTACTAACTATGGCTACACCTTC
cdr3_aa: CASLPTGTGVTNYGYTF

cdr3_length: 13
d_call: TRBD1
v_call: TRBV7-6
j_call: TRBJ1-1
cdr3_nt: TGTGCCAGCAGCCCCAGCGAGGGGGCAGGGGCTTTCTTT
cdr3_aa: CASSPSEGAGAFF

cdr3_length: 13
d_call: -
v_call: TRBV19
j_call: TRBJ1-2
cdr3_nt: TGTGCCAGTAGTAAGGGAGGGAACTATGGCTACACCTTC
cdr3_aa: CASSKGGNYGYTF

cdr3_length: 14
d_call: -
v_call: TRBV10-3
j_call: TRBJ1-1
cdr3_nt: TGTGCCATCATCCTCTCCGGGGAGAGGACTGAAGCTTTCTTT
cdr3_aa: CAIILSGERTEAFF

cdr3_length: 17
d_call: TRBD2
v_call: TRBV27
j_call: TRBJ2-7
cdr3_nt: TGTGCCAGCAGTTCTTTCAGGGAGGTAGCGGGAGTCTACGAGCAGTACTTC
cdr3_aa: CASSSFREVAGVYEQYF

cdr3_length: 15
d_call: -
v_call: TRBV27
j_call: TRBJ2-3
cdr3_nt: TGTGCCAGCAGCCTAAGGGGTGACCGCACAGATACGCAGTATTTT
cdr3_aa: CASSLRGDRTDTQYF

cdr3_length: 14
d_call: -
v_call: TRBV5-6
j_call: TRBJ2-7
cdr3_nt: TGTGCCAGCAGCTTGGATAGGGGAACCTACGAGCAGTACTTC
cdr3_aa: CASSLDRGTYEQYF

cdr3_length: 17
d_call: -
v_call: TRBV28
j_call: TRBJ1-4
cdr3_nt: TGTGCCAGCAGCCATAACCTCCCGGGACTGAGGAATGAAAAACTGTTTTTT
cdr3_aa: CASSHNLPGLRNEKLFF

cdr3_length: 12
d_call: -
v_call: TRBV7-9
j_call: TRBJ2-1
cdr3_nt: TGTGCCGCGGCTCTAACCTACAATGAGCAGTTCTTC
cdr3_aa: CAAALTYNEQFF

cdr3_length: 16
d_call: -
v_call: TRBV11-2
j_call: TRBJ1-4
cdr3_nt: TGTGCCAGCAGCTTAGGGGTTAGGGCGGGAAATGAAAAACTGTTTTTT
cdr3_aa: CASSLGVRAGNEKLFF

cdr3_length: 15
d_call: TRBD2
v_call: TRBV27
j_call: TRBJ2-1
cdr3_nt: TGTGCCAGCAGTTCGGGACTAGCGGGGATTAATGAGCAGTTCTTC
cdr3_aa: CASSSGLAGINEQFF

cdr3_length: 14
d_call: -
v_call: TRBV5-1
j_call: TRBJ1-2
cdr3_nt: TGCGCCAGCAGCGATGGAGGACAGTACTATGGCTACACCTTC
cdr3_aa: CASSDGGQYYGYTF

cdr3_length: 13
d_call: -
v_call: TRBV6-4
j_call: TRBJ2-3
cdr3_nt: TGTGCCAGCAGTGCTAGCGACACAGATACGCAGTATTTT
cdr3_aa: CASSASDTDTQYF

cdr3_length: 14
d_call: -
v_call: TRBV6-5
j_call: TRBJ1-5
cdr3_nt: TGTGCCAGACCCAAGGGGCAGGGAGGGCAGCCCCAGCATTTT
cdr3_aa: CARPKGQGGQPQHF

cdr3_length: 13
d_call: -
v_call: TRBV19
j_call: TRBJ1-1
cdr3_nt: TGTGCCAGTAGTATACTCCTGAACACTGAAGCTTTCTTT
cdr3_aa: CASSILLNTEAFF

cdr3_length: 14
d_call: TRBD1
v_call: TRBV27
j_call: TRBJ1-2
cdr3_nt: TGTGCCAGCAGTTTTCAGGGGGCGTCGGCTGGCTACACCTTC
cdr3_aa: CASSFQGASAGYTF